The rows below give T cell receptor beta chains drawn from one sample of a study of blood T cell repertoires in COVID-19. Sequencing used immunoSEQ multiplex PCR; TCRdb keeps in-frame clones, though not all of them. The table includes 210,000 or so clones, roughly 80% detected once. Sequenced input: peripheral blood. The source of these receptors is a woman older than 75 with acute or convalescent COVID-19. CDR3s include the opening cysteine and the closing phenylalanine or tryptophan. D genes are given only for firm matches. Not all rows give a size; the values are once, few, many and, for expanded clones, a class.

D gene | J gene | V gene | clone size | CDR3 DNA | CDR3 protein
TRBD1 | TRBJ1-2 | TRBV5-1 | - | TGCGCCAGCAGCCAGGGACAGGGATCGGAAGGCTACACCTTC | CASSQGQGSEGYTF
- | TRBJ2-7 | TRBV18 | once | TGTGCCAGCTCCCGGGACATCTCCTACGAGCAGTACTTC | CASSRDISYEQYF
TRBD1 | TRBJ1-1 | TRBV30 | - | TGTGCCTGGAGTCGGGACAGAGACTCTGGGGCTTTCTTT | CAWSRDRDSGAFF
- | TRBJ1-5 | TRBV5-8 | - | TGTGCCAGCAGCTTACCGGGAACCGGAAATCAGCCCCAGCATTTT | CASSLPGTGNQPQHF
TRBD2 | TRBJ2-1 | TRBV5-1 | - | TGCGCCAGTGTACTAGCGGGGGGGTTAAATGAGCAGTTCTTC | CASVLAGGLNEQFF
TRBD1 | TRBJ1-1 | TRBV30 | - | TGTGCCTGGAGGGCAGGGACAGGGGGCGCCTACACTGAAGCTTTCTTT | CAWRAGTGGAYTEAFF
- | TRBJ2-1 | TRBV9 | - | TGTGCCAGCAGCGTAGCGGACAGATCCTACAATGAGCAGTTCTTC | CASSVADRSYNEQFF
- | TRBJ2-1 | TRBV19 | - | TGTGCCAGTAGTAAACTCAGGGGTCTCTACAATGAGCAGTTCTTC | CASSKLRGLYNEQFF
- | TRBJ2-3 | TRBV5-1 | - | TGCGCCAGCAGCTTTGGGGAGTACACAGATACGCAGTATTTT | CASSFGEYTDTQYF
- | TRBJ2-1 | TRBV29-1 | few | TGCAGCGTTAGGTCAGGGATCGAAAATGAGCAGTTCTTC | CSVRSGIENEQFF
TRBD1 | TRBJ1-2 | TRBV19 | - | TGTGCCAGTAGTCCCGACAGGGACATTGGAGGCTACACCTTC | CASSPDRDIGGYTF
TRBD2 | TRBJ2-1 | TRBV25-1 | - | TGTGCCAGCAGTCCCAGCGGGGGAGTCTACAATGAGCAGTTCTTC | CASSPSGGVYNEQFF
TRBD2 | TRBJ2-7 | TRBV2 | - | TGTGCCAGCAGTGATGAGGGGAGGGACCTCTACGAGCAGTACTTC | CASSDEGRDLYEQYF
TRBD2 | TRBJ2-2 | TRBV15 | - | TGTGCCACCGCCGGGACTAGCACCGACGGGGAGCTGTTTTTT | CATAGTSTDGELFF
- | TRBJ2-7 | TRBV4-3 | - | TGCGCCAGCAGCCATACCGGAAGGGGCCGAGACTACGAGCAGTACTTC | CASSHTGRGRDYEQYF
TRBD2 | TRBJ2-7 | TRBV29-1 | - | TGCAGCGTTGAAGGGGGCGGGAGGACTTCCTACGAGCAGTACTTC | CSVEGGGRTSYEQYF
- | TRBJ1-1 | TRBV7-8 | - | TGTGCCAGCAGCTTAGTCCCCCGACTGGCCACTGAAGCTTTCTTT | CASSLVPRLATEAFF
TRBD2 | TRBJ2-5 | TRBV27 | few | TGTGCCAGCAGTCCTCTAGCGGGGGGGGCCGGAGAGACCCAGTACTTC | CASSPLAGGAGETQYF
TRBD1 | TRBJ2-7 | TRBV5-1 | - | TGCGCCAGCAGCCGGGACAGTCCCCTCGAGCAGTACTTC | CASSRDSPLEQYF
- | TRBJ1-1 | TRBV3-1/TRBV3-2 | - | TGTGCCAGCAGTCTCAACCTGGGGGGAGAAGCTTTCTTT | CASSLNLGGEAFF
TRBD2 | TRBJ2-1 | TRBV12-5 | - | TGTGCTAGTGGTCCGGGACTAGCGGGGGGGAGCTCCTACAATGAGCAGTTCTTC | CASGPGLAGGSSYNEQFF
TRBD1 | TRBJ2-3 | TRBV10-3 | - | TGTGCCATCAGTGGGGGAGACAGGGGGTTGGATACGCAGTATTTT | CAISGGDRGLDTQYF
- | TRBJ1-3 | TRBV2 | - | TGTGCCAGCAGTGAGCTAAGTTTTACTGGAAACACCATATATTTT | CASSELSFTGNTIYF
- | TRBJ2-7 | TRBV7-2 | - | TGTGCCAGCAGCATGGCTTCAGGGATAGGCGAGCAGTACTTC | CASSMASGIGEQYF
- | TRBJ2-3 | TRBV10-3 | - | TGTGCCATCAGTGAGTTAGCGGCACCCACAGATACGCAGTATTTT | CAISELAAPTDTQYF
TRBD2 | TRBJ2-1 | TRBV5-5 | - | TGTGCCAGCAGCTTGGTCCCTAGCGGGAGTAGCAATGAGCAGTTCTTC | CASSLVPSGSSNEQFF
- | TRBJ2-3 | TRBV7-3 | - | TGTGCCAGCAGCTTAGGGACTTCCTCCACTGGTACGCAGTATTTT | CASSLGTSSTGTQYF
TRBD2 | TRBJ2-2 | TRBV11-2 | - | TGTGCCAGCAGCGTCGGACTAGCGGGGGACACCGGGGAGCTGTTTTTT | CASSVGLAGDTGELFF
TRBD1 | TRBJ1-6 | TRBV7-9 | few | TGTGCCAGCAGCTCCGACCGGGACAGAGCCAATTCACCCCTCCACTTT | CASSSDRDRANSPLHF
- | TRBJ2-7 | TRBV5-1 | once | TGCGCCAGCAGCTTGGAGCAACAGGCCTCCTACGAGCAGTACTTC | CASSLEQQASYEQYF
- | TRBJ1-5 | TRBV28 | - | TGTGCCAGCAGTTCCGTCCGAGGCCAAAGGACAAGCAATCAGCCCCAGCATTTT | CASSSVRGQRTSNQPQHF
- | TRBJ2-5 | TRBV4-1 | - | TGCGCCAGCAGCCAGGAACAGTCCCAAGAGACCCAGTACTTC | CASSQEQSQETQYF
TRBD1 | TRBJ1-1 | TRBV7-8 | few | TGTGCCAGCAGCTTAGGACAGGGGGCCGCCGAATTT | CASSLGQGAAEF
TRBD1 | TRBJ2-5 | TRBV10-1 | - | TGCGCCAGCAGTGAAGGGGACAGGGACGGGGAGACCCAGTACTTC | CASSEGDRDGETQYF